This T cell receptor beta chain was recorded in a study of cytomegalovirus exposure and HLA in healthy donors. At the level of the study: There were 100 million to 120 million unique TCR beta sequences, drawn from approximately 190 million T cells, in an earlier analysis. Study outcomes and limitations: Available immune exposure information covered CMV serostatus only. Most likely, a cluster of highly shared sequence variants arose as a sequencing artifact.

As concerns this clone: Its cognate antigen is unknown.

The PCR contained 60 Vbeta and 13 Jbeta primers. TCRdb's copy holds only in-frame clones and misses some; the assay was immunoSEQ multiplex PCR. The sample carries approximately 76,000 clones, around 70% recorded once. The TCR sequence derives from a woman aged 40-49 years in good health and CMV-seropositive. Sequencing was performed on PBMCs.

The CDR3 bases are TGTGCCAGCAGTGAAGAGGGGGGGACAGGCGCTACCTACGAGCAGTACTTC. Translated, it gives CASSEEGGTGATYEQYF. The chain recombines TRBV6-1 with TRBJ2-7, with D possibly matching TRBD1 (8 bases). Between the trimmed V and J ends, which lost 1 base and 2 bases, there was a span of 18 bases. The CDR3 has 17 residues. Per germline, CDR1 MNHNS and CDR2 SASEGT.